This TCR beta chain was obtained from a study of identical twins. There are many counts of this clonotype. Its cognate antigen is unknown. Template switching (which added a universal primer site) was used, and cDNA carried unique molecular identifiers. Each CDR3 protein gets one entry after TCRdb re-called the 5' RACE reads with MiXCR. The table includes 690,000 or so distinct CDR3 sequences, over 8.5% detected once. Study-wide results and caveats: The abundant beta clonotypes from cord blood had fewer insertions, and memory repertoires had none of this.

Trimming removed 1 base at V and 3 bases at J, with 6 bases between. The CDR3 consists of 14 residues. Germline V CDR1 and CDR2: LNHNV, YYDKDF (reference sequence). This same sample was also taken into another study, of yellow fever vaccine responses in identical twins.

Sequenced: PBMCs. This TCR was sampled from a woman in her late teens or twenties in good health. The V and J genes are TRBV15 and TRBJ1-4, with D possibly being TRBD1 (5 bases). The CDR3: CATSRGDANEKLFF. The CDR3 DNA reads TGTGCCACCAGCAGAGGGGACGCTAATGAAAAACTGTTTTTT.